What follows describes a single T cell receptor beta chain. Its antigen remains unidentified. With UMIs, 5'RACE template switching was used to make TCR beta cDNA. TCRdb reprocessed the 5' RACE reads; each CDR3 protein has one entry and no DNA is given. The table for this sample gives about 170,000 distinct CDR3 sequences. The source of the sample is a study of T cells expressing NK-cell markers. Study at large: Source material for TCR beta repertoires consisted of sorted CD3+CD56+NKG2C+, CD3+CD56+NKG2C- and CD3+CD56-NKG2C+ T cells. HCMV seropositivity marked seven of the eight sequenced donors; one was seronegative. Overall study results and limits: One observes that, in several donors, these clonotypes were also the leading ones within the CD3+CD56-NKG2C+ fraction.

This TCR was recovered from a man aged 18-70 years in good health. The sample taken for sequencing was blood T cells: a sorted CD56 or NKG2C T cell subset, CD4+ or CD8+ T cells, or bulk PBMC T cells (not recorded which).

The chain's CDR3 is CASSEAGLDRVVYNEQFF. The chain joins TRBV2 to TRBJ2-1; absent DNA, TCRdb's TRBD1 call cannot be checked. The CDR3 runs to 18 residues. Germline assignment: CDR1 SNHLY and CDR2 FYNNEI. The entire variable domain, with the rest obtained from reference TRBV2 and TRBJ2-1, is as follows: EPEVTQTPSHQVTQMGQEVILRCVPISNHLYFYWYRQILGQKVEFLVSFYNNEISEKSEIFDDQFSVERPDGSNFTLKIRSTKLEDSAMYFCASSEAGLDRVVYNEQFFGPGTRLTVL.